The source of this T cell receptor (beta chain) is a study of T cell responses to AZD1222 COVID-19 vaccine. Study-level points and caveats: Clonal diversity was possibly underestimated; the donors were predominantly white British and more often female.

Profiling relied on immunoSEQ multiplex PCR, and the TCRdb table lists in-frame clones only, not all of them. The profile shows 150,000 or so clones, 70% to 90% of them singletons. In regard to this clone: What it recognizes is unknown.

The sequenced sample was peripheral blood, obtained on day 0 of AZD1222 vaccination. The receptor was derived from an adult in good health.

The CDR3, as DNA: TGCGCCAGCAGTGCTGAGTTCGGGAAGAAGGTATCGGCATTGTCTTATGGCTACACCTTC. Translated, it gives CASSAEFGKKVSALSYGYTF. This sequence joins TRBV10-2 and TRBJ1-2; D is ambiguous. The CDR3 contains 20 residues. CDR1 WSHSY and CDR2 SAAADI come from the germline V gene. V was pared by 4 bases and J by 5 bases, with 32 bases between.